What follows are 26 T cell receptor beta chains derived from one specimen sequenced in a study of OX40 agonist ivuxolimab in advanced cancers. This table comes from immunoSEQ multiplex PCR, and its TCRdb copy is limited to in-frame clones, with some not included. The profile shows some 70,000 clones, about nine tenths of them singletons. The source material was CD4+ or CD8+ T cells sorted from blood, sampled in a trial of the OX40 agonist ivuxolimab. The receptors originated from an adult with an advanced solid tumor such as melanoma, head and neck, liver or kidney cancer.

This clone was found once. The V gene is TRBV27, the J gene TRBJ1-2, with 7 positions matching TRBD1. Trimming at V came to 5 bases and at J to 6 bases, leaving 9 bases not matched to a gene. The CDR3 length is 14 residues. Germline lookup yields CDR1 MNHEY and CDR2 SMNVEV (reference sequence). CDR3: CASSAQGSYDGYTF. Here the CDR3 DNA reads TGTGCCAGCAGTGCACAGGGGAGTTATGATGGCTACACCTTC.

The chain is built from TRBV2 and TRBJ2-7; 7 bases agree with TRBD1. The CDR3 loop spans 13 amino acids. The trim removed 7 bases at V and 4 bases at J, leaving 7 bases unmatched. CDR1 and CDR2 (germline): SNHLY, FYNNEI. CDR3 DNA: TGTGCCAGCAAGCCAGGGGGTTGGTACGAGCAGTACTTC. Protein sequence: CASKPGGWYEQYF.

This clone was recorded once. This chain connects TRBV4-3 to TRBJ2-1; 10 nucleotides agree with TRBD1. The CDR3 covers 17 residues. The trim removed 0 bases at V and 3 bases at J, leaving 5 bases unmatched. Looked up from germline, CDR1 is LGHNA and CDR2 is YSLEER. CDR3 sequence: CASSQDPTGGRYNEQFF. CDR3 nucleotide sequence: TGCGCCAGCAGCCAAGATCCGACAGGGGGCCGCTACAATGAGCAGTTCTTC.

The chain links TRBV28 to TRBJ2-1, with 11 bases identical to TRBD2. The germline CDR1 and CDR2 sequences are MDHEN and SYDVKM. The trim removed 6 bases at V and 4 bases at J, leaving 5 bases unmatched. This CDR3 region has 15 residues. The CDR3: CASSPGTSGYNEQFF. CDR3 nucleotide sequence: TGTGCCAGCAGCCCCGGGACTAGCGGTTACAATGAGCAGTTCTTC.

This chain links TRBV7-9 with TRBJ2-3, with D unclear. V was trimmed by 1 base and J by 0 bases, leaving 5 bases between them. Germline values: CDR1 SEHNR, CDR2 FQNEAQ (reference sequence). This CDR3 spans 14 amino acids. The CDR3 region is CASSLEGSTDTQYF. The CDR3 coding sequence is TGTGCCAGCAGCTTAGAAGGTAGCACAGATACGCAGTATTTT.

V is TRBV29-1 and J is TRBJ2-4, with 8 bases lining up with TRBD1. The CDR3 spans 15 residues. J gave up 4 bases and V 0 bases, and 5 bases lay outside the gene matches. In germline, CDR1 is SQVTM, CDR2 ANQGSEA. CDR3 in DNA: TGCAGCGTTGAAGACCGGGACAGGACAAAAAACATTCAGTACTTC. Encoded protein: CSVEDRDRTKNIQYF.

DNA for the CDR3: TGTGCCAGTAGTATAGTGGCGGCAAACGCCCGGAGCACAGATACGCAGTATTTT. It codes for CASSIVAANARSTDTQYF. J is TRBJ2-3 and V is TRBV19; D is ambiguous. The CDR3 runs to 18 residues. The V and J ends lost 1 base and 0 bases respectively, with 17 bases between them. CDR1 LNHDA and CDR2 SQIVND come from the germline V gene (reference sequence).

The chain links TRBV7-2 to TRBJ2-7, with TRBD2 as a possible D gene (6 bases). The germline gives CDR1 SGHTA, CDR2 FQGNSA. Trimming removed 4 bases at V and 6 bases at J, with 13 bases between. The length of the CDR3 is 13 residues. Here the CDR3 DNA reads TGTGCCAGCAGCTCTCCAGGGAGGCCCGAGCAGTACTTC. This gives the protein CASSSPGRPEQYF.

CDR3: CATATGTIANEQFF. For the CDR3, the DNA is TGTGCCACAGCAACCGGGACTATTGCCAATGAGCAGTTCTTC. The V and J genes are TRBV10-3 and TRBJ2-1; 7 bases fit TRBD2. Germline V gives CDR1 ENHRY, CDR2 SYGVKD. Trimming removed 10 bases from V and 6 bases from J; junction bases left unmatched: 12. The CDR3 totals 14 residues.

The chain carries TRBV6-6 and TRBJ1-4, with 7 bases aligning to TRBD1. The CDR3 sequence is 15 residues long. Trimming at V came to 7 bases and at J to 4 bases, leaving 9 bases not matched to a gene. Germline V gives CDR1 MNHNY, CDR2 SVGAGI (reference sequence). CDR3 loop: CASTPGQANNEKLFF. The CDR3 DNA sequence: TGTGCCAGCACCCCCGGACAGGCCAATAATGAAAAACTGTTTTTT.

The chain joins TRBV2 to TRBJ2-6; no clear D. Germline CDR1 reads SNHLY; CDR2 reads FYNNEI. Trimming removed 1 base from V and 4 bases from J, with 8 bases in between. The CDR3 runs 15 residues. Here the CDR3 reads CASSEGPAGANVLTF. CDR3 nucleotides: TGTGCCAGCAGTGAAGGTCCGGCAGGGGCCAACGTCCTGACTTTC.

The rearrangement links TRBV12-1 to TRBJ2-5. Matching the DNA end better, TRBJ2-7 makes the J call doubtful. TRBV12-1 is marked as a pseudogene. The CDR3 length is 17 residues. The CDR3 reads CATFPRPPRCDSYEQYF. For the CDR3, the DNA is TGTGCCACCTTCCCAAGGCCCCCCAGGTGTGATAGCTACGAGCAGTACTTC.

The chain employs TRBV5-5 and TRBJ2-3; 7 bases agree with TRBD2. V shed 1 base, J shed 7 bases, and the junction held 15 bases outside the gene matches. This CDR3 has 17 residues. CDR1 is SGHKS and CDR2 is YYEKEE in the germline V gene (reference sequence). CDR3 bases: TGTGCCAGCAGCTTGTTCGGGACTACCGACCCCGGGAATACGCAGTATTTT. Its translation: CASSLFGTTDPGNTQYF.

The chain carries TRBV5-1 and TRBJ2-3, with 7 bases identical to TRBD1. CDR1 is SGHRS, CDR2 YFSETQ, per germline. Trimming at V came to 4 bases and at J to 3 bases, leaving 8 bases not matched to a gene. The CDR3 covers 15 residues. The CDR3 loop reads CASSLTGRGTDTQYF. In nucleotides, the CDR3 is TGCGCCAGCAGCCTGACAGGGAGAGGAACAGATACGCAGTATTTT.

V and J are TRBV7-2 and TRBJ1-2, with a tentative D call TRBD1 (5 bases). This CDR3 is 13 amino acids long. The germline CDR1 and CDR2 sequences are SGHTA and FQGNSA. V was shortened by 5 bases and J by 8 bases, with 15 bases between the two germline ends. This CDR3 reads CASSVPRDGGYTF. The CDR3 DNA sequence: TGTGCCAGCAGCGTCCCCAGGGACGGGGGCTACACCTTC.

The chain employs TRBV2 and TRBJ2-7, with 8 bases fitting TRBD1. Germline V CDR1 and CDR2: SNHLY, FYNNEI. This CDR3 comprises 15 residues. The J segment lost 2 bases and the V segment lost 6 bases, leaving 9 bases of the junction unmatched. The CDR3 reads CASRTPGTGAYEQYF. For the CDR3, the DNA is TGTGCCAGCAGAACACCCGGGACAGGCGCCTACGAGCAGTACTTC.

This clone was seen more than once but under ten times. The chain has TRBV15 and TRBJ2-7; D is unresolved. Germline V gene data show CDR1 as LNHNV and CDR2 as YYDKDF (reference sequence). V lost 2 bases and J 3 bases, leaving 20 bases between the germline ends. The CDR3 extends over 17 amino acids. The CDR3 nucleotides read TGTGCCACCAGCAGAACACGATCGAGTAGCCTCAGCTACGAGCAGTACTTC. Encoded protein: CATSRTRSSSLSYEQYF.

The gene calls are TRBV7-2 and TRBJ1-2; TRBD1 aligns across 7 bases. The CDR3 extends over 16 amino acids. V trimming: 6 bases; J trimming: 4 bases; junction bases outside the gene matches: 14. The germline CDR1 and CDR2 sequences are SGHTA and FQGNSA. CDR3 nucleotide sequence: TGTGCCAGCAGTTCAGCCCGAAACAGGGGCGGCTATGGCTACACCTTC. This encodes CASSSARNRGGYGYTF.

CDR3: CASSFGGASYNEQFF. CDR3 bases: TGTGCCAGCAGCTTCGGGGGGGCCTCCTACAATGAGCAGTTCTTC. This rearrangement joins TRBV5-4 to TRBJ2-1; 8 nucleotides match TRBD2. The CDR3 covers 15 residues. Germline V gene sequence: CDR1 SGHNT, CDR2 YYREEE (reference sequence). Germline trimming cut 2 bases from V and 0 bases from J; bases unmatched to any gene: 1.

CDR3 residues: CASSYRGDGGQQYF. CDR3 in DNA: TGTGCCAGCAGTTACCGCGGGGACGGCGGCCAGCAGTACTTC. The chain recombines TRBV6-6 with TRBJ2-7; D possibly corresponds to TRBD2 (6 bases). In germline, CDR1 is MNHNY, CDR2 SVGAGI (reference sequence). CDR3 length equals 14 residues. The V gene lost 2 bases and the J gene lost 8 bases, with 16 bases spanning the gap.

The chain is built from TRBV5-1 and TRBJ1-1; 8 bases align to TRBD1. The junction had 11 bases not matched to a gene; V was cut back by 4 bases and J by 0 bases. Germline lookup yields CDR1 SGHRS and CDR2 YFSETQ. The CDR3 loop spans 17 amino acids. The CDR3 DNA reads TGCGCCAGCAGCCCCGGACAGGGCAATTCCGTGAACACTGAAGCTTTCTTT. Translating gives CASSPGQGNSVNTEAFF.

The rearrangement links TRBV29-1 to TRBJ2-6; D uncertain. CDR1 SQVTM and CDR2 ANQGSEA come from the germline V gene. The CDR3 has 14 amino acids. V was clipped by 1 base and J by 1 base, with 5 bases between them. Written as DNA, the CDR3 is TGCAGCGTTGAAGCCCGATCTGGGGCCAACGTCCTGACTTTC. Amino acids: CSVEARSGANVLTF.

This clone was seen only once. This sequence joins TRBV5-4 and TRBJ2-5; 10 bases are a match to TRBD2. The J segment lost 4 bases and the V segment lost 4 bases, leaving 7 bases of the junction unmatched. The CDR3 extends over 15 amino acids. Germline CDR1 reads SGHNT; CDR2 reads YYREEE (reference sequence). CDR3 sequence reads: CASSTETSGAETQYF. Written as DNA, the CDR3 is TGTGCCAGCAGCACGGAAACTAGCGGGGCAGAGACCCAGTACTTC.

The chain uses TRBV6-6 and TRBJ2-5; 8 bases match TRBD1. CDR3 size: 13 residues. V was pared by 6 bases and J by 5 bases, with 5 bases of the junction left unmatched. Germline CDR1 and CDR2: MNHNY and SVGAGI (reference sequence). CDR3 sequence (DNA): TGTGCCAGCAGGAAAACAGGGGGGGAGACCCAGTACTTC. Translation: CASRKTGGETQYF.

About this clone: Other nucleotide sequences from this sample produce the same CDR3. The chain is built from TRBV10-3 and TRBJ2-6, with 7 bases matching TRBD2. The germline V gene has CDR1 ENHRY and CDR2 SYGVKD. V lost 2 bases and J lost 4; bases outside the gene matches: 5. The CDR3 extends over 16 amino acids. The CDR3 protein is CAISEVGREGANVLTF. Here the CDR3 DNA reads TGTGCCATCAGTGAGGTGGGGCGGGAGGGGGCCAACGTCCTGACTTTC.

CDR3: CASSFQGSTDTQYF. DNA for the CDR3: TGTGCCAGCAGCTTCCAGGGGAGCACAGATACGCAGTATTTT. This rearrangement joins TRBV11-3 to TRBJ2-3, with a tentative D call TRBD1 (6 bases). CDR3 length: 14 amino acids. CDR1 and CDR2 (germline): SGHNT, YENEEA. V shed 3 bases and J shed 0 bases, with 7 bases lying between them. The entire variable domain, with the rest obtained from reference TRBV11-3 and TRBJ2-3, is as follows: EAGVVQSPRYKIIEKKQPVAFWCNPISGHNTLYWYLQNLGQGPELLIRYENEEAVDDSQLPKDRFSAERLKGVDSTLKIQPAELGDSAVYLCASSFQGSTDTQYFGPGTRLTVL.